Below, 11 T cell receptor beta chains from the same sample are listed, as sequenced in a study of CD8+ T cells in alopecia areata. This sample's treatment: oral pan-JAK inhibitor, 5-10 mg twice daily. The authors extracted RNA and reverse transcribed it into cDNA as the sequencing template. Produced via immunoSEQ multiplex PCR; TCRdb's table is partial and in-frame only. The repertoire consists of roughly 200,000 clones, with 53% occurring once and the leading ten covering 10% to 12%. The source material was CD8+ T cells sorted from blood, sampled at week 24, from a patient treated with tofacitinib. Receptors were obtained from a human donor with alopecia areata.

This clone was seen more than once but under ten times. The gene calls are TRBV11-2 and TRBJ2-3, with TRBD2 matching 12 bases. This CDR3 is built from 16 residues. V gave up 5 bases and J gave up 5 bases; unmatched junction bases: 8. CDR1 SGHAT and CDR2 FQNNGV come from the germline V gene. The DNA for the CDR3 is TGTGCCAGCAGCGTGTCTAGCGGGGGGGCTGGAGATACGCAGTATTTT. Translation gives CASSVSSGGAGDTQYF.

This chain links TRBV9 with TRBJ2-3, with TRBD2 identical over 12 bases. The CDR3 sequence is 16 residues long. Germline V gene lookup returns CDR1 SGDLS and CDR2 YYNGEE. J gave up 2 bases and V 4 bases, and 5 bases lay outside the gene matches. CDR3 loop: CASSTPSGGDTDTQYF. The DNA of the CDR3 is TGTGCCAGCAGCACACCTAGCGGGGGGGACACAGATACGCAGTATTTT.

The chain carries TRBV30 and TRBJ1-1; maybe TRBD1 (6 bases). Germline values: CDR1 GTSNPN, CDR2 SVGIG (reference sequence). CDR3 length: 14 amino acids. V was shortened by 2 bases and J by 0 bases, with 10 bases between the two germline ends. The CDR3 DNA follows: TGTGCCTGGAGTACACAGGGAATGAACACTGAAGCTTTCTTT. It translates to CAWSTQGMNTEAFF.

V is TRBV5-6 and J is TRBJ1-1; D call uncertain. Germline CDR1 and CDR2: SGHDT and YYEEEE. V was shortened by 6 bases and J by 0 bases, with 15 bases between the two germline ends. The CDR3 covers 15 residues. CDR3 residues: CASNRGGILNTEAFF. In nucleotides, the CDR3 is TGTGCCAGCAACCGGGGTGGAATCTTGAACACTGAAGCTTTCTTT.

This chain uses TRBV10-2 with TRBJ2-5, with TRBD2 matching 7 bases. The junction had 10 bases not matched to a gene; V was cut back by 2 bases and J by 4 bases. Germline V gene data show CDR1 as WSHSY and CDR2 as SAAADI. The CDR3 extends over 16 amino acids. CDR3 sequence reads: CASSEGGASGGETQYF. For the CDR3, the DNA is TGCGCCAGCAGTGAGGGAGGGGCTAGCGGCGGAGAGACCCAGTACTTC.

The gene calls are TRBV27 and TRBJ2-5; no firm D call. There are 14 residues in the CDR3. CDR1 is MNHEY, CDR2 SMNVEV, per germline (reference sequence). V shed 3 bases and J shed 5 bases, with 13 bases lying between them. The CDR3 sequence: CASSFGLQAETQYF. The CDR3 nucleotides are TGTGCCAGCAGTTTTGGGTTACAAGCGGAGACCCAGTACTTC.

This clone was seen once. V and J are TRBV6-5 and TRBJ2-3; a weak D match, TRBD2 (7 bases). The CDR3 length is 14 residues. Germline CDR1 is MNHEY and CDR2 is SVGAGI. The V end was cut by 2 bases, the J end by 5 bases, with 11 bases between. Here the CDR3 reads CASSYGGAQDTQYF. The CDR3 region has the DNA TGTGCCAGCAGTTACGGGGGGGCTCAAGATACGCAGTATTTT.

This clone has a handful of counts. V usage is TRBV29-1 and J usage is TRBJ2-2; 8 nucleotides agree with TRBD1. There are 13 residues in the CDR3. V gave up 5 bases and J gave up 6 bases; unmatched junction bases: 5. CDR1 and CDR2 (germline): SQVTM, ANQGSEA. The CDR3 coding sequence is TGCAGCGTTCGACAGGGGAGGTCCGGGGAGCTGTTTTTT. It encodes CSVRQGRSGELFF.

The chain uses TRBV12-5 and TRBJ2-3; D is uncertain. The CDR3 has 15 amino acids. CDR1 and CDR2 (germline): LGHNT, FRNRAP. Deletions cut 6 bases from V and 3 bases from J, with 16 bases between. For the CDR3, the DNA is TGTGCTAGTGGCCCTTCGGAGCAACTTACAGATACGCAGTATTTT. Its translation: CASGPSEQLTDTQYF.

The rearrangement uses TRBV5-4 and TRBJ1-2, with D maybe TRBD1 (6 bases). V lost 4 bases to trimming and J lost 1 base, with 8 bases between them. Looked up from germline, CDR1 is SGHNT and CDR2 is YYREEE (reference sequence). The CDR3 has 13 residues. In nucleotides, the CDR3 is TGTGCCAGCAGCGCACAGGGTAACTATGGCTACACCTTC. Translating it yields CASSAQGNYGYTF. The full variable domain, in which reference TRBV5-4 and TRBJ1-2 provide the parts outside the CDR3, is ETGVTQSPTHLIKTRGQQVTLRCSSQSGHNTVSWYQQALGQGPQFIFQYYREEENGRGNFPPRFSGLQFPNYSSELNVNALELDDSALYLCASSAQGNYGYTFGSGTRLTVV.

The chain employs TRBV7-8 and TRBJ2-7; unclear D gene. V was shortened by 5 bases and J by 5 bases, with 7 bases between the two germline ends. This CDR3 region has 11 residues. Germline loops: CDR1 SGHVS, CDR2 FQNEAQ. CDR3 coding DNA: TGTGCCAGCAGCCAGTCGGACGAGCAGTACTTC. Its translation: CASSQSDEQYF.